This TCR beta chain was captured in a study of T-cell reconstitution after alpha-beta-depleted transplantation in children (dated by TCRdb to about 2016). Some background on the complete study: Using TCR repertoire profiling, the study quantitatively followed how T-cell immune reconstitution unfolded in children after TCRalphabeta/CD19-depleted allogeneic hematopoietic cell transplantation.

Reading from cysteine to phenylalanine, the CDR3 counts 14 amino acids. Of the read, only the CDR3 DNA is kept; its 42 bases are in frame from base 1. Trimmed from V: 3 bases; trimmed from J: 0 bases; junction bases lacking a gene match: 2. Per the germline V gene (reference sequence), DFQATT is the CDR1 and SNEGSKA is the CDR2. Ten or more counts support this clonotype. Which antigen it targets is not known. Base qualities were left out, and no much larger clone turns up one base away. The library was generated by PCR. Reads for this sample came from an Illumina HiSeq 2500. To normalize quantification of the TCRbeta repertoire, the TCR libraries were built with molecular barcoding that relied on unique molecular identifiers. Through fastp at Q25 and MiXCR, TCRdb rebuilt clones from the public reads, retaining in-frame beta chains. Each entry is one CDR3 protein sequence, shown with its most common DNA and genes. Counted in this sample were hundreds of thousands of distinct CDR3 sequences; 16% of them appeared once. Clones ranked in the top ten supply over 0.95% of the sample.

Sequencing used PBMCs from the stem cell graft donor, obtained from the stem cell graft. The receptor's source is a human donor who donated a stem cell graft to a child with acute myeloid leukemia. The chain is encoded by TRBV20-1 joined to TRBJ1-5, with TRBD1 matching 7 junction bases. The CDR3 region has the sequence CSARSGGSNQPQHF. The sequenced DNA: TGCAGTGCTAGGTCAGGGGGTAGCAATCAGCCCCAGCATTTT.